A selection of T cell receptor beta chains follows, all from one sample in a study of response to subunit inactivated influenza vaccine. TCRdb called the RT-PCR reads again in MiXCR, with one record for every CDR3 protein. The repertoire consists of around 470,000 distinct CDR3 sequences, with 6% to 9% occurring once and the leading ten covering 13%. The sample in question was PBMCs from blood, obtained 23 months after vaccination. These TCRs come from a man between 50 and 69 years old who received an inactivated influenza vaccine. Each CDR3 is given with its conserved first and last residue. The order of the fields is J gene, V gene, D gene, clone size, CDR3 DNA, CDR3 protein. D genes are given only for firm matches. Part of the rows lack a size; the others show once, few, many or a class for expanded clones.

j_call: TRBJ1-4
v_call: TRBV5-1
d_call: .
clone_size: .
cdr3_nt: TGCGCCAGCAGCTTGGCCCCGGGGGAAAAACTGTTTTTT
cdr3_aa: CASSLAPGEKLFF

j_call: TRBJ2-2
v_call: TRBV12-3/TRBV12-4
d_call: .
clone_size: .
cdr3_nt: TGTGCCAGCAGCCCAGGGAGAGGGAGCGGGGAGCTGTTTTTT
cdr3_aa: CASSPGRGSGELFF

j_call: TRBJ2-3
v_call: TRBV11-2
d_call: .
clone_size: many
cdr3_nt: TGTGCCAGCAGCTTCGATGGACGCACAGATACGCAGTATTTT
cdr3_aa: CASSFDGRTDTQYF

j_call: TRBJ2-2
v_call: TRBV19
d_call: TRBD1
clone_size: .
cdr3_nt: TGTGCCAGTAATACAGGGGACACCGGGGAGCTGTTTTTT
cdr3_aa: CASNTGDTGELFF

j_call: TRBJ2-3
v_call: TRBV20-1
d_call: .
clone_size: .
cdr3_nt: TGCAGTGCTAGAGCCTATGTTTCCACAGATACGCAGTATTTT
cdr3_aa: CSARAYVSTDTQYF

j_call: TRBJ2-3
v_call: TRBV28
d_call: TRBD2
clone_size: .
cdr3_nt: TGTGCCAGCAGGCCGGGACTAGCGGGTTTCGAAACAGATACGCAGTATTTT
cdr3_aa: CASRPGLAGFETDTQYF

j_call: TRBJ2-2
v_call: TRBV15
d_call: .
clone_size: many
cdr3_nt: TGTGCCACCAGCGACTATTCGAACACCGGGGAGCTGTTTTTT
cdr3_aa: CATSDYSNTGELFF

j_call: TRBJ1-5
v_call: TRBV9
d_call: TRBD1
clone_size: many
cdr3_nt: TGTGCCAGCAGCGATATACTGACAGGGGGCCTTACTTTT
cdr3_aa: CASSDILTGGLTF

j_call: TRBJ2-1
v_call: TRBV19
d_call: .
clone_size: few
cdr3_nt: TGTGCCAGTAGATCCCCCGGTACTAGCTCCTACAATGAGCAGTTCTTC
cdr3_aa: CASRSPGTSSYNEQFF

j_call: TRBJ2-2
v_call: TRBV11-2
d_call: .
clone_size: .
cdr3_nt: TGTGCCAGCAGCTCACCTTATGGGGCGGGGCGTAACACCGGGGAGCTGTTTTTT
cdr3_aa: CASSSPYGAGRNTGELFF

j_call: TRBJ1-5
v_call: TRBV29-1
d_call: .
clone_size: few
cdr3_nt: TGCAGCGTCCGGGGTAATTGGAATCAGCCCCAGCATTTT
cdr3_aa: CSVRGNWNQPQHF

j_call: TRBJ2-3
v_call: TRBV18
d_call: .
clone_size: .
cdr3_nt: TGTGCCAGCTCACCTCTGATCGCAGATACGCAGTATTTT
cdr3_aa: CASSPLIADTQYF

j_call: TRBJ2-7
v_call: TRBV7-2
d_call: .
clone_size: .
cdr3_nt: TGTGCCAGCAGCTTATCAGGCTGCCCCTACGAGCAGTACTTC
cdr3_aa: CASSLSGCPYEQYF

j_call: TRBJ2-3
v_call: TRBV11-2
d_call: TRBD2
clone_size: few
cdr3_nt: TGTGCCAGCAGCTTAGCCCCGAGGCTAGCGGGAGAGGATACGCAGTATTTT
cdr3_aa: CASSLAPRLAGEDTQYF

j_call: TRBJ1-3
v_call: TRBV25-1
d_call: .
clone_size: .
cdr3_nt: TGTGCCAGCAGTGAAGGTCGGAACTCTGGAAACACCATATATTTT
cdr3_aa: CASSEGRNSGNTIYF

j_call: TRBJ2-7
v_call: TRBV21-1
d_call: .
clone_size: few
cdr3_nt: TGTGCCAGCAGCCTGGGAGGACAGGGGAACAACGAGCAGTACTTC
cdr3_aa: CASSLGGQGNNEQYF

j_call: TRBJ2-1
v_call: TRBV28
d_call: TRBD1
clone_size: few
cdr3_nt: TGTGCCAGCATTCTCGGACAGGGTCGAAATGAGCAGTTCTTC
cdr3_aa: CASILGQGRNEQFF

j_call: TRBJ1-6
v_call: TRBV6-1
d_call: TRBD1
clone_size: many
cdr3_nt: TGTGCCAGCAGACACGGGACAGGGGCTTACGAAGCACCCCTCCACTTT
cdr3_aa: CASRHGTGAYEAPLHF

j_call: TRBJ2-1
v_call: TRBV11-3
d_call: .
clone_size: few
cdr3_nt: TGTGCCAGCAGCTTTTCCGCGGACAAATACAATGAGCAGTTCTTC
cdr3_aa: CASSFSADKYNEQFF

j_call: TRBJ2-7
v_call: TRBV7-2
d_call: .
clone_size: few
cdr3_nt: TGTGCCAGCAGCCCCCAAGGTAGCGCCTTCTCCTACGAGCAGTACTTC
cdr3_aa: CASSPQGSAFSYEQYF

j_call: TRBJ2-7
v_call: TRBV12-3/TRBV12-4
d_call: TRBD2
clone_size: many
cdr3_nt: TGTGCCAGCAGTATGCGGACTAGCAGTGCCTACGAGCAGTACTTC
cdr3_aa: CASSMRTSSAYEQYF

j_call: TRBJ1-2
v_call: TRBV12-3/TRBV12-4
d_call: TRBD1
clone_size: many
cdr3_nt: TGTGCCAGCAGTCCACTGGCAGGGGGGCTTGGCTACACCTTC
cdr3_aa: CASSPLAGGLGYTF

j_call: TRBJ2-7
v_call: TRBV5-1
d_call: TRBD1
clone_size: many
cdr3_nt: TGCGCCAGCAGTTTCACCGGGACAGGGATCTACGAGCAGTACTTC
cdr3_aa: CASSFTGTGIYEQYF

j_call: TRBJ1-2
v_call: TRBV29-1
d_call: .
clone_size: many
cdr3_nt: TGCAGCGTTGGAGGGGCCTATGGCTACACCTTC
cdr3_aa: CSVGGAYGYTF

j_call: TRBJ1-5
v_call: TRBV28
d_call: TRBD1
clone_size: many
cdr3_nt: TGTGCCAGCAGTTTATCAGGGGGTTTCAATCAGCCCCAGCATTTT
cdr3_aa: CASSLSGGFNQPQHF

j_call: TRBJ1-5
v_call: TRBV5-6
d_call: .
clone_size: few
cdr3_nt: TGTGCCAGCAGCTTGGGGCAGGGGCCTGGTGGACAGCCCCAGCATTTT
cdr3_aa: CASSLGQGPGGQPQHF

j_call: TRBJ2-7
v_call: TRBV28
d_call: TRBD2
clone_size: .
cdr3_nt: TGTGCCAGCATCTCTGGACTAGCGGAGCCCTACGAGCAGTACTTC
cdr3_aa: CASISGLAEPYEQYF

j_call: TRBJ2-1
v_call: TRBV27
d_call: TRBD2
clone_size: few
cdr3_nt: TGTGCCATCCTAGCGGGGGGCAATGAGCAGTTCTTC
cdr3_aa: CAILAGGNEQFF

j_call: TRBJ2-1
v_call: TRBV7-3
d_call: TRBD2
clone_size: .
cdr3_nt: TGTGCCAGCAGCTCCCAGGGAGGGAGGGTTTACAATGAGCAGTTCTTC
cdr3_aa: CASSSQGGRVYNEQFF

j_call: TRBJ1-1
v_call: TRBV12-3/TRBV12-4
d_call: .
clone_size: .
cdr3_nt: TGTGCCAGCAGTCAGACACCATTGAGGACTGAAGCTTTCTTT
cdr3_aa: CASSQTPLRTEAFF

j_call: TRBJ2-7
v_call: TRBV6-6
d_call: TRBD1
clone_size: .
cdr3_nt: TGTGCCAGCAGAAAAGACAGGGTCGAGCAGTACTTC
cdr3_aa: CASRKDRVEQYF

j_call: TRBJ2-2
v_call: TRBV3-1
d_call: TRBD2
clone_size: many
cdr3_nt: TGTGCCAGCAGCCAAAACCCGGGACTAGGTAGTCGCGGGGAGCTGTTTTTT
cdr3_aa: CASSQNPGLGSRGELFF

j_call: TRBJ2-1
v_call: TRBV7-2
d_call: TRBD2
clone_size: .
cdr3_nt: TGTGCCAGCAGCACCCCTCCTTGCGGGGGGGCCCTTGATGAGCAGTTCTTC
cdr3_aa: CASSTPPCGGALDEQFF

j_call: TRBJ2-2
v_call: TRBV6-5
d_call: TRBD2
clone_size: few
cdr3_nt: TGTGCCAGCAGTTTCGACGGGAGGGGGAACACCGGGGAGCTGTTTTTT
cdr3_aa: CASSFDGRGNTGELFF

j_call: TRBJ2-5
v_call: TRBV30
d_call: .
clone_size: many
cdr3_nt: TGTGCCTGGAGTGTACCCCCAGAGACCCAGTACTTC
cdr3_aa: CAWSVPPETQYF

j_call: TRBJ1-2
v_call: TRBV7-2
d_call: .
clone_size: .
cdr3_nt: TGTGCCAGCAGCCCCTTTGGAACAGGGAACTATGGCTACACCTTC
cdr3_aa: CASSPFGTGNYGYTF

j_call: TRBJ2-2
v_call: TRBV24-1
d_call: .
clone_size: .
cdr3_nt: TGTGCCACCAGTGACCCTACTACTTCGACCGGGGAGCTGTTTTTT
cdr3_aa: CATSDPTTSTGELFF

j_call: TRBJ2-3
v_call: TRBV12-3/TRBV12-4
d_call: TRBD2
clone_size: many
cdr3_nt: TGTGCCAGCAGAAACAAGCGGGGGGGCTTTGTAGATACGCAGTATTTT
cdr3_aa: CASRNKRGGFVDTQYF

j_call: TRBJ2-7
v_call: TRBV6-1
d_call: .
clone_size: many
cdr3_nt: TGTGCCAGCAGTGACAGGGGAAAGCAGTACTTC
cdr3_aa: CASSDRGKQYF

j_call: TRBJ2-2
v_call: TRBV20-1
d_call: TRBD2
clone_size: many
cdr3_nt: TGCAGTGCTAGAGATCTCTTGGAGCGGGGGAACACCGGGGAGCTGTTTTTT
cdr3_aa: CSARDLLERGNTGELFF

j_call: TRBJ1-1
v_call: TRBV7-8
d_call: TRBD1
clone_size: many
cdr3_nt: TGTGCCAGCAGATCAATTCCGGGACAGGGGAGCGGTGAAGCTTTCTTT
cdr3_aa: CASRSIPGQGSGEAFF

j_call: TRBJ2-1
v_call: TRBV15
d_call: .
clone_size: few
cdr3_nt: TGTGCCACCAGCAGAGGACAGGTACACGATGAGCAGTTCTTC
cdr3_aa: CATSRGQVHDEQFF

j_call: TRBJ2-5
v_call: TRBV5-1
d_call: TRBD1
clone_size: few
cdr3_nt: TGCGCCAGCAGCCCGCGGACAGGGGTAGGGGAGACCCAGTACTTC
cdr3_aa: CASSPRTGVGETQYF

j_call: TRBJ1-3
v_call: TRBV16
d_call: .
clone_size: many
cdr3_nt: TGTGCCAGCAGCCAATTACGACATTCAGGAAACACCATATATTTT
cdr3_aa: CASSQLRHSGNTIYF

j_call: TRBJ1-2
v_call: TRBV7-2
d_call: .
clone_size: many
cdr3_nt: TGTGCCAGCAGCTTAGCGGCGGACTATGGCTACACCTTC
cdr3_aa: CASSLAADYGYTF

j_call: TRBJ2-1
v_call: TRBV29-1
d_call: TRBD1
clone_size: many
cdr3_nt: TGCAGCGTTGAAGAGGGGACAGGGGGGCATGAGCAGTTCTTC
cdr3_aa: CSVEEGTGGHEQFF

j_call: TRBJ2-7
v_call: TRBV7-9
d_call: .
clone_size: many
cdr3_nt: TGTGCCAGCAGCACAAACCACGGCTCCTACGAGCAGTACTTC
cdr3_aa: CASSTNHGSYEQYF

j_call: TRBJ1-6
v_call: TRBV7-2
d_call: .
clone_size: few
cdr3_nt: TGTGCCAGCAGCGGGGGGCTCGAGTATTCACCCCTCCACTTT
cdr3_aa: CASSGGLEYSPLHF

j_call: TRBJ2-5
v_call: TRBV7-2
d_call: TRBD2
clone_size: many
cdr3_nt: TGTGCCAGCAGCCGACTAGCGGGCGGAGAGACCCAGTACTTC
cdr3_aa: CASSRLAGGETQYF

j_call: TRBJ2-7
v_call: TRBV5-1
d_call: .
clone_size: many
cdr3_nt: TGCGCCAGCAGCTATACGGACAGATCCGAGCAGTACTTC
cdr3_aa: CASSYTDRSEQYF

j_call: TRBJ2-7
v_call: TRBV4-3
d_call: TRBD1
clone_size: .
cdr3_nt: TGCGCCAGCAGCCAAGGACAGGGGGTATACTACGAGCAGTACTTC
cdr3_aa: CASSQGQGVYYEQYF

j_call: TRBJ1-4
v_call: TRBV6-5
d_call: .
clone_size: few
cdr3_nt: TGTGCCAGCAGTTGGTCGCTAGGGGCTAATGAAAAACTGTTTTTT
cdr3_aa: CASSWSLGANEKLFF

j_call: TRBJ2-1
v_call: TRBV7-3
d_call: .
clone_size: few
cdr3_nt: TGTGCCAGCAGCTTACAGGGCACGAAATACAATGAGCAGTTCTTC
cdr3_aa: CASSLQGTKYNEQFF

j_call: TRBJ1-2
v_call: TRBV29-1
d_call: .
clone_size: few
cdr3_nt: TGCAGCGTTGATGGGGGGAAAGCTAACTATGGCTACACCTTC
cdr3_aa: CSVDGGKANYGYTF

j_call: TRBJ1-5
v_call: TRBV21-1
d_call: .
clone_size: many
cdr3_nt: TGTGCCAGCAGCCCTATGCAGCCCCAGCATTTT
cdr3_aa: CASSPMQPQHF